Each of the 6 T cell receptor beta chains below was sequenced from the same sample in a study of blood T cell repertoires in COVID-19. TCRdb's table, derived via immunoSEQ multiplex PCR, lists solely in-frame clones and lacks some. The sample consists of 88,000 or so clones, roughly three quarters of them appearing once. Sequencing was performed on peripheral blood. These TCRs come from a human donor in a cohort sampled during active COVID-19.

This chain joins TRBV5-1 and TRBJ2-1; a possible D gene is TRBD2 (6 bases). The CDR3 has 18 amino acids. Deletions cut 4 bases from V and 6 bases from J, with 26 bases between. Germline V CDR1 and CDR2: SGHRS, YFSETQ. CDR3 sequence: CASSQQSSAEVLGNEQFF. The CDR3 DNA is TGCGCCAGCAGCCAGCAGTCTAGCGCGGAGGTATTAGGCAATGAGCAGTTCTTC.

V and J are TRBV7-9 and TRBJ2-2; TRBD1 aligns across 10 bases. Germline assignment: CDR1 SEHNR and CDR2 FQNEAQ (reference sequence). The ends lost 5 bases at V and 4 bases at J; junction bases unmatched: 7. CDR3 length equals 16 residues. Written as DNA, the CDR3 is TGTGCCAGCAGCATAGGCCGGGACAGGGGCACCGGGGAGCTGTTTTTT. It codes for CASSIGRDRGTGELFF. Complete variable domain (other parts from reference TRBV7-9 and TRBJ2-2): DTGVSQNPRHKITKRGQNVTFRCDPISEHNRLYWYRQTLGQGPEFLTYFQNEAQLEKSRLLSDRFSAERPKGSFSTLEIQRTEQGDSAMYLCASSIGRDRGTGELFFGEGSRLTVL.

This chain uses TRBV4-2 with TRBJ2-1; 9 bases map to TRBD2. The ends lost 1 base at V and 6 bases at J; junction bases unmatched: 10. The CDR3 is 17 amino acids. Germline assignment: CDR1 LGHNA and CDR2 YNFKEQ. For the CDR3, the DNA is TGTGCCAGCAGCCAAGTGGCTAGCGGGATAGGTCTCAATGAGCAGTTCTTC. Amino acids: CASSQVASGIGLNEQFF.

This sequence joins TRBV9 and TRBJ2-3, with 8 bases that match TRBD2. With 6 bases clipped from V and 2 bases from J, the junction kept 8 bases outside the gene matches. CDR1 is SGDLS and CDR2 is YYNGEE in the germline V gene. CDR3 size: 15 residues. CDR3 DNA sequence: TGTGCCAGCACACTAGCGGAATCCTCCACAGATACGCAGTATTTT. Its translation is CASTLAESSTDTQYF.

This chain connects TRBV6-5 to TRBJ1-1, with 7 bases that match TRBD1. This CDR3 contains 16 residues. Germline CDR1 is MNHEY and CDR2 is SVGAGI. V trimming: 2 bases; J trimming: 0 bases; junction bases outside the gene matches: 6. This CDR3 reads CASSYVRQGLNTEAFF. The DNA for the CDR3 is TGTGCCAGCAGTTACGTAAGACAGGGCCTGAACACTGAAGCTTTCTTT.

In this sample, this clone turned up once. The same CDR3 is also encoded by other DNA sequences in this sample. This sequence joins TRBV5-1 and TRBJ2-2; unclear D gene. The CDR3 spans 14 residues. Trimming pared 0 bases from V and 1 base from J, leaving 4 bases between. CDR1 and CDR2 (germline): SGHRS, YFSETQ. The CDR3, as DNA: TGCGCCAGCAGCTTGGGACTGAACACCGGGGAGCTGTTTTTT. Amino acids: CASSLGLNTGELFF.